These T cell receptor beta chains were read from a single sample in a study of cytomegalovirus exposure and HLA in healthy donors. This table comes from immunoSEQ multiplex PCR, and its TCRdb copy is limited to in-frame clones, with some not included. The sample carries about 100,000 clones, around 75% recorded once. The material sequenced was PBMCs. All receptors come from a woman between 18 and 29 years old in good health and CMV-seropositive. CDR3s include the opening cysteine and the closing phenylalanine or tryptophan. D genes are given only for firm matches. Only part of the rows carry a size: once, few, many, or a class if the clone is expanded.

v_gene,d_gene,j_gene,abundance,CDR3aa,CDR3nt
TRBV5-4,.,TRBJ2-1,few,CASSSLRPGESSYNEQFF,TGTGCCAGCAGCTCGCTGAGACCGGGAGAGAGCTCCTACAATGAGCAGTTCTTC
TRBV2,TRBD2,TRBJ2-1,.,CASRELAGVAYGDEQFF,TGTGCCAGCAGAGAACTAGCGGGAGTAGCCTATGGGGATGAGCAGTTCTTC
TRBV7-2,TRBD2,TRBJ2-7,.,CASSLGAGGPAYEQYF,TGTGCCAGCTCCTTAGGGGCGGGAGGCCCCGCCTACGAGCAGTACTTC
TRBV7-2,TRBD1,TRBJ2-1,.,CASEPRQGGNEQFF,TGTGCCAGCGAACCCAGACAGGGCGGTAATGAGCAGTTCTTC
TRBV30,.,TRBJ2-1,.,CAWSEDGVSGTIWDEQFF,TGTGCCTGGAGTGAAGATGGCGTTTCCGGGACAATCTGGGATGAGCAGTTCTTC
TRBV30,TRBD1,TRBJ2-7,.,CAWRPGTALNEQYF,TGTGCCTGGAGACCCGGGACAGCCTTAAACGAGCAGTACTTC
TRBV5-1,TRBD2,TRBJ2-1,.,CASSGGGLAGNEQFF,TGCGCCAGCAGCGGGGGGGGACTAGCGGGAAATGAGCAGTTCTTC
TRBV30,TRBD1,TRBJ1-5,.,CAWSTGQGRQPQHF,TGTGCCTGGAGCACGGGACAGGGGAGGCAGCCCCAGCATTTT
TRBV7-9,TRBD2,TRBJ2-3,.,CASSSLMGEGTTDTQYF,TGTGCCAGCAGCTCCCTTATGGGGGAGGGAACCACAGATACGCAGTATTTT
TRBV28,.,TRBJ1-5,.,CASTQPGRGGGQPQHF,TGTGCCAGCACCCAGCCGGGACGGGGAGGTGGACAGCCCCAGCATTTT
TRBV27,.,TRBJ2-5,.,CASSTRQGGWETQYF,TGTGCCAGCAGTACCCGACAGGGAGGTTGGGAGACCCAGTACTTC
TRBV14,TRBD2,TRBJ2-5,few,CASSPLAGAREETQYF,TGTGCCAGCAGCCCATTAGCGGGAGCGCGAGAAGAGACCCAGTACTTC
TRBV5-1,TRBD2,TRBJ2-2,.,CASSPLVSAGGPGGELFF,TGCGCCAGCAGCCCGCTGGTATCGGCGGGAGGGCCTGGCGGGGAGCTGTTTTTT
TRBV7-8,.,TRBJ2-7,few,CASSLAPSRQGFSYEQYF,TGTGCCAGCAGCTTAGCCCCTTCGCGTCAGGGGTTCTCCTACGAGCAGTACTTC
TRBV28,.,TRBJ1-2,.,CASTLSPGGDYGYTF,TGTGCCAGCACCCTGAGCCCAGGAGGGGACTATGGCTACACCTTC
TRBV5-4,TRBD1,TRBJ1-3,.,CASSRRDSGNTIYF,TGTGCCAGCAGCCGTCGGGACAGTGGAAACACCATATATTTT
TRBV7-9,.,TRBJ2-1,.,CASSRFLPGGNDEQFF,TGTGCCAGCAGCCGCTTCCTGCCGGGGGGCAACGATGAGCAGTTCTTC
TRBV25-1,.,TRBJ2-3,.,CASSLLAGADTQYF,TGTGCCAGCAGTCTGCTAGCTGGGGCAGATACGCAGTATTTT
TRBV6-4,.,TRBJ1-2,.,CASSDGGYGYTF,TGTGCCAGCAGTGACGGCGGGTATGGCTACACCTTC
TRBV10-2,.,TRBJ2-7,.,CASSETVLYF,TGCGCCAGCAGCGAGACAGTCCTATACTTC
TRBV28,TRBD1,TRBJ2-1,once,CASRPRDRGEYYEQFF,TGTGCCAGCAGACCCCGGGACAGGGGAGAATACTATGAGCAGTTCTTC
TRBV7-9,.,TRBJ2-7,.,CASSLEGRGYEQYF,TGTGCCAGCAGCTTAGAGGGCAGGGGCTACGAGCAGTACTTC
TRBV5-1,TRBD2,TRBJ2-1,.,CASSAGLAGAGEQFF,TGCGCCAGCAGCGCGGGACTAGCGGGAGCGGGTGAGCAGTTCTTC
TRBV2,.,TRBJ2-7,.,CASSEAYPTVSYEQYF,TGTGCCAGCAGTGAAGCGTACCCAACAGTCTCCTACGAGCAGTACTTC
TRBV27,.,TRBJ1-2,.,CASSFGLGGHMPNYGYTF,TGTGCCAGCAGTTTTGGGTTAGGGGGACATATGCCTAACTATGGCTACACCTTC
TRBV6-1,TRBD1,TRBJ1-3,medium-sized,CASSEARGPTLSGNTIYF,TGTGCCAGCAGTGAAGCGAGGGGGCCGACACTCTCTGGAAACACCATATATTTT
TRBV28,.,TRBJ2-7,.,CASSAGAEKLYEQYF,TGTGCCAGCAGTGCAGGGGCAGAGAAACTCTACGAGCAGTACTTC
TRBV11-2,TRBD1,TRBJ1-4,.,CASSLDLGTADGKLFF,TGTGCCAGCAGCTTAGACCTCGGGACAGCCGACGGAAAACTGTTTTTT
TRBV7-3,TRBD2,TRBJ2-2,.,CASSATTSGRIAGELFF,TGTGCCAGCAGCGCCACTACTAGCGGGAGAATTGCCGGGGAGCTGTTTTTT
TRBV12-5,TRBD1,TRBJ2-1,.,CASGLGQGNEQFF,TGTGCTAGTGGTTTGGGACAGGGTAATGAGCAGTTCTTC
TRBV2,.,TRBJ2-3,.,CASSMSEITDTQYF,TGTGCCAGCAGTATGAGCGAGATCACAGATACGCAGTATTTT
TRBV27,TRBD2,TRBJ2-1,.,CASSTSLAARRNEQFF,TGTGCCAGCAGTACGTCACTAGCGGCGAGAAGGAATGAGCAGTTCTTC
TRBV7-3,.,TRBJ1-1,.,CASSPPGLTGTEAFF,TGTGCCAGCAGCCCACCGGGTCTCACAGGGACTGAAGCTTTCTTT
TRBV20-1,.,TRBJ1-2,.,CSAINRDKDTF,TGCAGTGCGATCAACAGGGATAAAGACACCTTC
TRBV5-4,.,TRBJ2-1,.,CASSLASEQFF,TGTGCCAGCAGCTTGGCCTCTGAGCAGTTCTTC
TRBV9,.,TRBJ2-1,.,CASSPWGEYNEQFF,TGTGCCAGCAGCCCCTGGGGGGAGTACAATGAGCAGTTCTTC
TRBV7-2,.,TRBJ1-5,few,CASSQTGERNQPQHF,TGTGCCAGCAGCCAAACCGGGGAACGCAATCAGCCCCAGCATTTT
TRBV6-4,TRBD1,TRBJ2-3,.,CASSERTGGTDTQYF,TGTGCCAGCAGTGAACGGACAGGGGGCACAGATACGCAGTATTTT
TRBV2,TRBD2,TRBJ2-3,.,CATKTSGDSTDTQYF,TGTGCCACCAAGACTAGCGGAGATAGCACAGATACGCAGTATTTT
TRBV19,TRBD1,TRBJ2-3,.,CASSRQGAGDTQYF,TGTGCCAGTAGTCGACAGGGGGCGGGAGATACGCAGTATTTT
TRBV6-6,.,TRBJ1-1,.,CASEKGVNTEAFF,TGTGCCAGCGAGAAGGGGGTGAACACTGAAGCTTTCTTT
TRBV27,.,TRBJ2-7,.,CASSSGVWQYF,TGTGCCAGCAGTTCAGGGGTCTGGCAGTACTTC
TRBV7-2,.,TRBJ1-5,.,CASSLDGRGSNQPQHF,TGTGCCAGCAGCTTAGACGGCAGGGGTAGCAATCAGCCCCAGCATTTT
TRBV11-2,.,TRBJ2-7,few,CASSGGLQFPSNYEQYF,TGTGCCAGCAGCGGGGGACTCCAATTCCCTTCTAACTACGAGCAGTACTTC
TRBV15,TRBD1,TRBJ1-1,.,CATSSDRAGTEAFF,TGTGCCACCAGCAGTGACAGGGCTGGCACTGAAGCTTTCTTT
TRBV9,TRBD1,TRBJ1-5,.,CASGRGLGQPQHF,TGTGCCAGTGGAAGGGGGCTAGGACAGCCCCAGCATTTT
TRBV29-1,.,TRBJ2-1,.,CSVEGMDSLYNEQFF,TGCAGCGTTGAGGGGATGGACAGCCTTTACAATGAGCAGTTCTTC
TRBV6-1,TRBD1,TRBJ1-1,.,CASSEDRDSEAFF,TGTGCCAGCAGTGAGGACAGGGATTCGGAAGCTTTCTTT
TRBV21-1,.,TRBJ2-7,.,CASSKVGRVSSYEQYF,TGTGCCAGCAGCAAAGTGGGCAGGGTGTCATCGTACGAGCAGTACTTC
TRBV5-1,.,TRBJ1-4,once,CASSLSQGSNEKLFF,TGCGCCAGCAGCTTAAGCCAAGGGAGTAATGAAAAACTGTTTTTT
TRBV19,TRBD2,TRBJ2-3,.,CASRTSQRTDTQYF,TGTGCCAGCCGGACTAGCCAACGCACAGATACGCAGTATTTT
TRBV19,TRBD2,TRBJ2-3,.,CASTTSGGTDTQYF,TGTGCCAGTACCACTAGCGGGGGCACAGATACGCAGTATTTT
TRBV7-9,TRBD2,TRBJ2-7,.,CASSPPGLAGEQYF,TGTGCCAGCAGCCCCCCGGGACTAGCGGGAGAGCAGTACTTC